The entry below gives a single TCR beta chain sequence along with its context. It has no known antigen specificity. No quality values exist for individual bases; no much larger clone is one base distant. The sample originates from a study of T cell changes during pregnancy in multiple sclerosis (dated by TCRdb to about 2019). Background on the whole study: In women with multiple sclerosis, the researchers looked at how the T cell repertoire shifted as pregnancy progressed.

Counted from cysteine to phenylalanine, this CDR3 has 14 amino acids. Just CDR3 DNA is preserved here, 42 bases in frame from base 1. Clipping removes 3 bases from V and 6 bases from J, with 3 as the unmatched junction base count. The germline V gene yields SGDLS for CDR1 and YYNGEE for CDR2. Library construction relied on the immunoSEQ multiplex PCR assay. TCRdb limited this immuneACCESS table to in-frame rearrangements with V and J called. A share of clones is missing; checked studies link under half to unresolved V genes, and the rest is unexplained. In this sample the table shows some 37,000 clones, roughly 93% of which occur a single time. The ten largest account for 0.78% of the sample.

The clonotype comes from a female donor with multiple sclerosis, enrolled in a pregnancy study. The sample here was CD4+ T cells from peripheral blood mononuclear cells, taken before pregnancy. The sequence links TRBV9 to TRBJ2-7; 13 bases in the junction line up with TRBD2. The DNA sequence reads TGTGCCAGCAGCGCACTAGCGGGAGGGGGCGAGCAGTACTTC. Its translation is CASSALAGGGEQYF.